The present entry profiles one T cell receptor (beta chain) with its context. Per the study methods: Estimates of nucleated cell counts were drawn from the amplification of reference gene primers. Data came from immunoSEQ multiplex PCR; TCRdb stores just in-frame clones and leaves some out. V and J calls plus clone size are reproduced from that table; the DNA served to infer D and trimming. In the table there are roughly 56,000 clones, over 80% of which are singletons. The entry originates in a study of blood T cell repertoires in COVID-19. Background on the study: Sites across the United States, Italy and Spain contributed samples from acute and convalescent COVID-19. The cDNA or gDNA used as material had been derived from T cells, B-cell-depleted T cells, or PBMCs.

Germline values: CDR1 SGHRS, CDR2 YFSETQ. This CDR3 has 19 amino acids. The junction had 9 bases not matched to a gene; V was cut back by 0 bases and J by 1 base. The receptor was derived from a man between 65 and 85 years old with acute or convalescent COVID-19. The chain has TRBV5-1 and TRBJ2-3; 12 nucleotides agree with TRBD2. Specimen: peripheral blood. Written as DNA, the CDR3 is TGCGCCAGCAGCTTGGGTACTAGCGGGGGGCCAGGGGGCACAGATACGCAGTATTTT. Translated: CASSLGTSGGPGGTDTQYF.